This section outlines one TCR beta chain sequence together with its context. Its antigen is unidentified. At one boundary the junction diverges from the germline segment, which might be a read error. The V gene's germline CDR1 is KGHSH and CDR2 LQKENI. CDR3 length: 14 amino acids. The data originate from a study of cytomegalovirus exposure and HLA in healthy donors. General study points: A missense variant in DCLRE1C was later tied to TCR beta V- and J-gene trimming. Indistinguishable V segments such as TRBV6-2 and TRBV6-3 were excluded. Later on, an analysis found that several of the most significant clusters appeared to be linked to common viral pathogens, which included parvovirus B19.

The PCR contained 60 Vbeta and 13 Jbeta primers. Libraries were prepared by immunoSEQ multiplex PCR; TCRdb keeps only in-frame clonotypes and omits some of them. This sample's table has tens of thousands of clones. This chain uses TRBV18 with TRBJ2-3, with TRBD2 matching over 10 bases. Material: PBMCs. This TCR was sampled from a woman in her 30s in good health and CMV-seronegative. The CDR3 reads CASSRTSGTDAQYF. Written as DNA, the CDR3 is TGTGCCAGCTCAAGGACTAGCGGTACAGATGCGCAGTATTTT.